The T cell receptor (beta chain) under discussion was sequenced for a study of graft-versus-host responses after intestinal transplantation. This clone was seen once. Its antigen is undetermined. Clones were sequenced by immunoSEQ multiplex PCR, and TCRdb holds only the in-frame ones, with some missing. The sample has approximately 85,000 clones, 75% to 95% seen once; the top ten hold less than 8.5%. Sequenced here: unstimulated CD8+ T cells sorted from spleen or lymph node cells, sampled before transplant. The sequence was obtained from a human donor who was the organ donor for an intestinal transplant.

The DNA of the CDR3 is TGTGCCAGCAGTTTGAACTTAGCCTCCTACGAGCAGTACTTC. It codes for CASSLNLASYEQYF. The chain has TRBV27 and TRBJ2-7; D not certain. Germline values: CDR1 MNHEY, CDR2 SMNVEV (reference sequence). Trimming took off 3 bases at V and 0 bases at J, with 9 bases between the two ends. The CDR3 has 14 residues.